This is a list of T cell receptor beta chains from one sample in a study of OX40 agonist ivuxolimab in advanced cancers. Produced via immunoSEQ multiplex PCR; TCRdb's table is partial and in-frame only. The sample consists of around 30,000 clones, roughly 89% of them appearing once. This sample comprised CD4+ or CD8+ T cells sorted from blood, obtained in a trial of the OX40 agonist ivuxolimab. The source of these receptors is an adult with an advanced solid tumor such as melanoma, head and neck, liver or kidney cancer. CDR3s include the opening cysteine and the closing phenylalanine or tryptophan. The order of the fields is V gene, D gene, J gene, clone size, CDR3 DNA, CDR3 protein. A D gene is named only where the DNA matches it firmly. Only part of the rows carry a size: once, few, many, or a class if the clone is expanded.

v_gene: TRBV7-3
d_gene: TRBD2
j_gene: TRBJ2-3
abundance: NA
CDR3nt: TGTGCCAGCAGCTCCACTGGCGGGAGTGCAGATACGCAGTATTTT
CDR3aa: CASSSTGGSADTQYF

v_gene: TRBV6-5
d_gene: NA
j_gene: TRBJ2-2
abundance: NA
CDR3nt: TGTGCCAGCAGTTACTCAGTCAGGGGTACCGGGGAGCTGTTTTTT
CDR3aa: CASSYSVRGTGELFF

v_gene: TRBV19
d_gene: NA
j_gene: TRBJ2-5
abundance: NA
CDR3nt: TGTGCCAGTACCCCAGGGGCGTGGGGAATGGGGGAGACCCAGTACTTC
CDR3aa: CASTPGAWGMGETQYF

v_gene: TRBV9
d_gene: TRBD1
j_gene: TRBJ2-7
abundance: NA
CDR3nt: TGTGCCAGCAGCTTGACAGGGATACCCTACGAGCAGTACTTC
CDR3aa: CASSLTGIPYEQYF

v_gene: TRBV7-8
d_gene: NA
j_gene: TRBJ1-1
abundance: NA
CDR3nt: TGTGCCAGCAGCTCAGGGGTGAACACTGAAGCTTTCTTT
CDR3aa: CASSSGVNTEAFF

v_gene: TRBV7-9
d_gene: NA
j_gene: TRBJ1-3
abundance: NA
CDR3nt: TGTGCCAGCAGCTTCCTCCAGGGATCCGGAAACACCATATATTTT
CDR3aa: CASSFLQGSGNTIYF

v_gene: TRBV27
d_gene: TRBD2
j_gene: TRBJ2-7
abundance: NA
CDR3nt: TGTGCCAGCAGGATAGCGGGAGGGGTGGAGGACGAGCAGTACTTC
CDR3aa: CASRIAGGVEDEQYF

v_gene: TRBV7-9
d_gene: NA
j_gene: TRBJ2-1
abundance: NA
CDR3nt: TGTGCCAGCAGCTTTGGGGGGCTTAATGAGCAGTTCTTC
CDR3aa: CASSFGGLNEQFF

v_gene: TRBV19
d_gene: TRBD1
j_gene: TRBJ2-7
abundance: NA
CDR3nt: TGTGCCAGTAGTGAAGGACAGGGGGGTATTTACGAGCAGTACTTC
CDR3aa: CASSEGQGGIYEQYF

v_gene: TRBV29-1
d_gene: NA
j_gene: TRBJ1-4
abundance: NA
CDR3nt: TGCAGGACGGGGGGGACGGAGCCGGGTGAAAAACTGTTTTTT
CDR3aa: CRTGGTEPGEKLFF

v_gene: TRBV27
d_gene: NA
j_gene: TRBJ2-5
abundance: NA
CDR3nt: TGTGCCAGCAGTCTCGGGGAGACCCAGTACTTC
CDR3aa: CASSLGETQYF

v_gene: TRBV7-2
d_gene: TRBD1
j_gene: TRBJ2-7
abundance: NA
CDR3nt: TGTGCCAGCAGCACACAAGGGAGACAGGGGCCGCCCTACGAGCAGTACTTC
CDR3aa: CASSTQGRQGPPYEQYF

v_gene: TRBV5-1
d_gene: TRBD1
j_gene: TRBJ2-1
abundance: once
CDR3nt: TGCGCCAGCAGCTTGCTGGGACAGGCCCCTAATGAGCAGTTCTTC
CDR3aa: CASSLLGQAPNEQFF

v_gene: TRBV25-1
d_gene: NA
j_gene: TRBJ2-7
abundance: NA
CDR3nt: TGTGCCAGCAGTGAGCGGCATACCTACGAGCAGTACTTC
CDR3aa: CASSERHTYEQYF

v_gene: TRBV7-9
d_gene: TRBD2
j_gene: TRBJ2-7
abundance: NA
CDR3nt: TGTGCCAGCAGCCCACGGACTAGCGGGGCCTACGAGCAGTACTTC
CDR3aa: CASSPRTSGAYEQYF

v_gene: TRBV19
d_gene: TRBD2
j_gene: TRBJ2-1
abundance: NA
CDR3nt: TGTGCCAGTAGTATTTACCTGACTAGCGGGAGGCAGAATGAGCAGTTCTTC
CDR3aa: CASSIYLTSGRQNEQFF

v_gene: TRBV2
d_gene: NA
j_gene: TRBJ2-2
abundance: NA
CDR3nt: TGTGCCAGCTGGGATTTCGGGGGGGAGCTGTTTTTT
CDR3aa: CASWDFGGELFF

v_gene: TRBV19
d_gene: NA
j_gene: TRBJ1-5
abundance: NA
CDR3nt: TGTGCCAGTAGTATAGAGTCCACAGGGATGAGACAGCCCCAGCATTTT
CDR3aa: CASSIESTGMRQPQHF

v_gene: TRBV14
d_gene: NA
j_gene: TRBJ1-2
abundance: NA
CDR3nt: TGTGCCAGCAGCCAAGAAAGGACAACGTATCACTATGGCTACACCTTC
CDR3aa: CASSQERTTYHYGYTF

v_gene: TRBV6-6
d_gene: NA
j_gene: TRBJ2-1
abundance: NA
CDR3nt: TGTGCCAGCAGTTATAACCAGGGATCCTACAATGAGCAGTTCTTC
CDR3aa: CASSYNQGSYNEQFF

v_gene: TRBV6-5
d_gene: NA
j_gene: TRBJ2-7
abundance: NA
CDR3nt: TGTGCCAGCAGTTCCGACTTAGGACACACCGTCTACGAGCAGTACTTC
CDR3aa: CASSSDLGHTVYEQYF

v_gene: TRBV27
d_gene: TRBD1
j_gene: TRBJ2-1
abundance: NA
CDR3nt: TGTGCCAGCAGTTTATCGGGGACAGGGGGCTCGAATGAGCAGTTCTTC
CDR3aa: CASSLSGTGGSNEQFF

v_gene: TRBV19
d_gene: TRBD1
j_gene: TRBJ1-2
abundance: NA
CDR3nt: TGTGCCAGTAGCATAGACAGGGGTAGTGGCTACACCTTC
CDR3aa: CASSIDRGSGYTF

v_gene: TRBV6-1
d_gene: NA
j_gene: TRBJ2-3
abundance: NA
CDR3nt: TGTGCCAGCAGTGGCCGGGTAGGGGTAAACGGTACGCAGTATTTT
CDR3aa: CASSGRVGVNGTQYF

v_gene: TRBV6-6
d_gene: NA
j_gene: TRBJ2-1
abundance: NA
CDR3nt: TGTGCCAGCAGTTACTCTCATTACAATGAGCAGTTCTTC
CDR3aa: CASSYSHYNEQFF

v_gene: TRBV6-9
d_gene: NA
j_gene: TRBJ2-1
abundance: once
CDR3nt: TGTGCCAGCAGTTCGGGTCTACGGGGTGAGCAGTTCTTC
CDR3aa: CASSSGLRGEQFF

v_gene: TRBV7-6
d_gene: NA
j_gene: TRBJ2-7
abundance: NA
CDR3nt: TGTGCCAGCAGCTTAGGGACACTGGGCAGGTACGAGCAGTACTTC
CDR3aa: CASSLGTLGRYEQYF